The entry below gives a single T cell receptor beta chain sequence along with its context. Its antigen is undetermined. Germline assignment: CDR1 SGDLS and CDR2 YYNGEE. V lost 0 bases, J lost 1 base, and 3 bases stayed unmatched. The length of the CDR3 is 15 residues. Though probably carrying unrecorded immune exposures, donors were nominally healthy at sampling. Amplification used 60 Vbeta primers and 13 Jbeta primers. Repertoires were generated with immunoSEQ multiplex PCR, while TCRdb's copy carries only in-frame clones and drops some. The sample consists of hundreds of thousands of clones, 65% to 85% of them appearing once. The record originates from a study of cytomegalovirus exposure and HLA in healthy donors. Broader study findings: About 180 TCR beta chains were listed as cytomegalovirus-associated. For TCR beta chains, V- and J-gene trimming was later linked to a missense DCLRE1C variant.

The TCR was taken from a man aged 30 to 39 in good health and CMV-seronegative. The rearrangement links TRBV9 to TRBJ1-2; 7 nucleotides match TRBD1. Sequenced material: PBMCs. CDR3 DNA: TGTGCCAGCAGCGTAGTGTCAGGGGGTAACTATGGCTACACCTTC. The encoded protein is CASSVVSGGNYGYTF.